These 29 T cell receptor beta chains share one sample of origin, sequenced in a study of T-cell memory formation after mild COVID-19. TCRdb called the 5' RACE reads again in MiXCR, with one record for every CDR3 protein. This sample has roughly 250,000 distinct CDR3 sequences, with roughly 15% found just once. The sequencing sample was made of PBMCs or a T cell subset sorted from them (not recorded which). These receptors were obtained from a man younger than 30 who had mild COVID-19 (a few samples of this study predate the infection). Cell type and time point are not known.

This clonotype was counted only a few times. The chain combines TRBV29-1 with TRBJ2-7; TRBD2 matches at 11 bases. The germline V gene encodes CDR1 SQVTM and CDR2 ANQGSEA. CDR3 length: 13 residues. V lost 7 bases and J lost 5; bases outside the gene matches: 7. The CDR3 protein is CSGISGGADEQYF. The CDR3 DNA is TGCAGCGGGATTAGCGGGGGGGCTGACGAGCAGTACTTC.

The V gene is TRBV10-2, the J gene TRBJ2-5; 7 nucleotides agree with TRBD1. V shed 2 bases, J shed 4 bases, and the junction held 7 bases outside the gene matches. Germline CDR1 and CDR2: WSHSY and SAAADI. CDR3 length: 15 residues. CDR3 in DNA: TGCGCCAGCAGTGAGGACAGGGCAGGAGGAGAGACCCAGTACTTC. Protein: CASSEDRAGGETQYF.

This clonotype was seen a few times. V gene TRBV12-3 or TRBV12-4 combines with J gene TRBJ2-3; possibly TRBD2 for D (6 bases). The CDR3 runs to 16 residues. The V gene lost 5 bases and the J gene lost 3 bases, with 18 bases spanning the gap. CDR3 sequence reads: CASSETVSGLTDTQYF. The CDR3 nucleotides are TGTGCCAGCAGTGAAACTGTTAGCGGATTAACAGATACGCAGTATTTT.

This clonotype showed up many times. The chain recombines TRBV9 with TRBJ2-1; D is uncertain. Trimming took 1 base from V and 2 from J, leaving 4 bases between them. The CDR3 loop spans 13 amino acids. Germline-derived CDR1 and CDR2 are SGDLS and YYNGEE. The CDR3 bases are TGTGCCAGCAGCGTACAAACCTACAATGAGCAGTTCTTC. It is translated as CASSVQTYNEQFF.

DNA for the CDR3: TGTGCCAGCAGTTACGGGGGCCACGAGCAGTACTTC. It is translated as CASSYGGHEQYF. The genes are TRBV6-5 and TRBJ2-7, with a possible D match to TRBD1 (6 bases). The CDR3 is made up of 12 amino acids. Germline V lookup: CDR1 MNHEY, CDR2 SVGAGI. V was clipped by 2 bases and J by 5 bases, with 7 bases between them.

The table lists this clonotype with a few counts. V gene TRBV12-3 or TRBV12-4 combines with J gene TRBJ1-1; the match to TRBD1 covers 9 bases. The CDR3 consists of 15 residues. V lost 6 bases, J lost 5 bases, and 10 bases stayed unmatched. CDR3 in amino acids: CASSFYRGRWTEAFF. CDR3 DNA: TGTGCCAGCAGCTTCTACAGGGGGCGATGGACTGAAGCTTTCTTT.

This clonotype was seen only a few times. V usage is TRBV2 and J usage is TRBJ2-7, with 7 bases that match TRBD1. Losses at the gene ends were 6 bases for V and 4 bases for J; bases not matched to a gene: 3. CDR3 length: 12 amino acids. CDR1 is SNHLY and CDR2 is FYNNEI in the germline V gene. CDR3 sequence reads: CASRLQGYEQYF. In DNA, the CDR3 is TGTGCCAGCAGGCTACAGGGGTACGAGCAGTACTTC.

Ten or more counts support this clonotype. The chain recombines TRBV29-1 with TRBJ2-5; 12 nucleotides line up with TRBD1. CDR3 size: 17 residues. Germline V gene sequence: CDR1 SQVTM, CDR2 ANQGSEA. Trimming cost V 0 bases and J 5 bases; bases outside gene matches: 10. The CDR3 spells CSVEDPWGQGAWETQYF. CDR3 DNA: TGCAGCGTTGAAGATCCATGGGGACAGGGGGCCTGGGAGACCCAGTACTTC.

The rearrangement uses TRBV30 and TRBJ1-2; 7 nucleotides line up with TRBD1. The CDR3 contains 11 residues. The germline V gene encodes CDR1 GTSNPN and CDR2 SVGIG (reference sequence). The junction had 4 bases not matched to a gene; V was cut back by 4 bases and J by 8 bases. CDR3 nucleotides: TGTGCCTGGATGGAGGACAGGGGCTACACCTTC. Its translation is CAWMEDRGYTF.

This clonotype has a handful of counts. The chain has TRBV7-2 and TRBJ1-1, with 7 bases identical to TRBD1. The CDR3 length is 15 residues. With V trimmed by 5 bases and J by 8 bases, 14 bases remained unmatched. Per the germline V gene, CDR1 is SGHTA and CDR2 is FQGNSA. The DNA for the CDR3 is TGTGCCAGCAGCCCATGGGGAGGGGGCCTACGAGAAGCTTTCTTT. It codes for CASSPWGGGLREAFF.

This clonotype has just a few counts. The chain combines TRBV7-9 with TRBJ2-3; no definite D call. V was pared by 1 base and J by 5 bases, with 10 bases between. Germline CDR1 reads SEHNR; CDR2 reads FQNEAQ (reference sequence). The CDR3 is 14 residues long. The CDR3 DNA sequence: TGTGCCAGCAGCTTAGGATTACAGCGAGATACGCAGTATTTT. Its translation is CASSLGLQRDTQYF.

This clonotype came up a few times. The rearrangement uses TRBV10-3 and TRBJ2-7, with 9 bases aligning to TRBD2. The germline V gene encodes CDR1 ENHRY and CDR2 SYGVKD. This CDR3 has 15 amino acids. J lost 3 bases, V lost 0 bases, and 3 bases had no gene match. The CDR3 reads CAISESFSGGYEQYF. CDR3 nucleotide sequence: TGTGCCATCAGTGAGTCGTTTAGCGGGGGCTACGAGCAGTACTTC.

J is TRBJ2-5 and V is TRBV24-1; 9 bases line up with TRBD1. Per the germline V gene, CDR1 is KGHDR and CDR2 is SFDVKD. With 7 bases clipped from V and 4 bases from J, the junction kept 9 bases outside the gene matches. The CDR3 contains 15 residues. CDR3 sequence: CATSLGTGNIETQYF. The DNA for the CDR3 is TGTGCCACCAGCCTCGGGACAGGGAATATAGAGACCCAGTACTTC.

This clonotype occurred a few times. The V and J genes are TRBV3-1 and TRBJ1-5, with 9 positions matching TRBD1. CDR1 is LGHDT, CDR2 YNNKEL, per germline (reference sequence). The junction had 9 bases not matched to a gene; V was cut back by 2 bases and J by 7 bases. The length of the CDR3 is 16 residues. As DNA, the CDR3 is TGTGCCAGCAGCCAAACCGGGACAGGGATTCGGCAGCCCCAGCATTTT. This gives the protein CASSQTGTGIRQPQHF.

This rearrangement joins TRBV4-3 to TRBJ2-1; D remains unclear. In germline, CDR1 is LGHNA, CDR2 YSLEER. V was trimmed by 0 bases and J by 6 bases, leaving 15 bases between them. The CDR3 contains 16 residues. This CDR3 is CASSQDSARYINEQFF. CDR3 sequence (DNA): TGCGCCAGCAGCCAAGATTCAGCTAGGTACATCAATGAGCAGTTCTTC.

This clonotype was detected only a few times. This sequence joins TRBV2 and TRBJ1-5; no clear D gene. V lost 5 bases, J lost 9 bases, and 11 bases lay in between. Germline assignment: CDR1 SNHLY and CDR2 FYNNEI. CDR3 size: 12 residues. For the CDR3, the DNA is TGTGCCAGCAGTACAGACCCCACGCCCCAGCATTTT. It translates to CASSTDPTPQHF.

The V gene is TRBV9, the J gene TRBJ2-5; D not certain. Germline V lookup: CDR1 SGDLS, CDR2 YYNGEE. This CDR3 spans 16 amino acids. Trimming pared 0 bases from V and 5 bases from J, leaving 17 bases between. The CDR3 DNA sequence: TGTGCCAGCAGCGTAGGAGCGATCCCAAATATGGAGACCCAGTACTTC. Protein sequence: CASSVGAIPNMETQYF.

This clonotype was recorded a few times. The J gene is TRBJ1-6, the V gene TRBV7-2; no reliable D call. This CDR3 spans 14 amino acids. Germline V gives CDR1 SGHTA, CDR2 FQGNSA. Trimming took off 2 bases at V and 5 bases at J, with 7 bases between the two ends. CDR3 nucleotide sequence: TGTGCCAGCAGCTTACAGCGAAATAATTCACCCCTCCACTTT. It yields the protein CASSLQRNNSPLHF.

In this sample, this clonotype turned up many times. The chain uses TRBV9 and TRBJ2-1, with 8 bases identical to TRBD2. The CDR3 totals 13 residues. V trimming: 7 bases; J trimming: 6 bases; junction bases outside the gene matches: 6. Germline CDR1 and CDR2: SGDLS and YYNGEE. CDR3 bases: TGTGCCAGCGCGGGACTAGTTGGCAATGAGCAGTTCTTC. It yields the protein CASAGLVGNEQFF.

This rearrangement joins TRBV23-1 to TRBJ2-1; a weak D match, TRBD1 (6 bases). TRBV23-1 is classed as an ORF, of uncertain function. The CDR3 is 21 residues long. Trimming cost V 0 bases and J 4 bases, with 28 bases left between them. This CDR3 is CASSQSPQSPPTGFPYNEQFF. The CDR3 nucleotides are TGCGCCAGCAGTCAATCTCCCCAGAGTCCTCCCACAGGGTTTCCTTACAATGAGCAGTTCTTC.

This clonotype has ten or more counts. V usage is TRBV5-1 and J usage is TRBJ2-1; D ambiguous. Germline CDR1 is SGHRS and CDR2 is YFSETQ. Trimming removed 3 bases at V and 5 bases at J, with 3 bases between. This CDR3 has 11 residues. The CDR3 DNA is TGCGCCAGCAGCTCTGACAATGAGCAGTTCTTC. Translated: CASSSDNEQFF.

This clonotype showed up just a few times. CDR3 loop: CASSLAGHSGANVLTF. As DNA, the CDR3 is TGCGCCAGCAGCTTAGCAGGACACTCTGGGGCCAACGTCCTGACTTTC. The chain is built from TRBV5-1 and TRBJ2-6, with a tentative D call TRBD1 (5 bases). Per the germline V gene, CDR1 is SGHRS and CDR2 is YFSETQ. V was trimmed by 2 bases and J by 0 bases, leaving 9 bases between them. The CDR3 consists of 16 residues. Variable domain in full (rest from reference TRBV5-1 and TRBJ2-6): KAGVTQTPRYLIKTRGQQVTLSCSPISGHRSVSWYQQTPGQGLQFLFEYFSETQRNKGNFPGRFSGRQFSNSRSEMNVSTLELGDSALYLCASSLAGHSGANVLTFGAGSRLTVL.

The gene calls are TRBV27 and TRBJ1-2; D gene uncertain. From germline, CDR1 is MNHEY and CDR2 SMNVEV (reference sequence). The CDR3 extends over 13 amino acids. The ends were cut back, 5 bases at V and 4 bases at J, with 11 bases in the middle. For the CDR3, the DNA is TGTGCCAGCAGTCCCGGACGGTCCTATGGCTACACCTTC. It translates to CASSPGRSYGYTF.

This clonotype was counted between two and nine times. This rearrangement joins TRBV20-1 to TRBJ1-3, with D unresolved. This CDR3 has 12 amino acids. Germline V gene data show CDR1 as DFQATT and CDR2 as SNEGSKA (reference sequence). V lost 2 bases, J lost 4 bases, and 6 bases lay in between. The CDR3 reads CSARSTGNTIYF. The CDR3, as DNA: TGCAGTGCTAGAAGTACCGGAAACACCATATATTTT.

This clonotype was recorded many times. J is TRBJ1-5 and V is TRBV5-6, with D possibly TRBD1 on 5 matching bases. This CDR3 contains 14 residues. Trimming shortened V by 0 bases and J by 5 bases, and 9 bases separated the two germline ends. Germline CDR1 and CDR2: SGHDT and YYEEEE. CDR3 loop: CASSLVGGDQPQHF. In nucleotides, the CDR3 is TGTGCCAGCAGCTTGGTTGGGGGAGATCAGCCCCAGCATTTT.

This clonotype was counted many times. The CDR3 DNA follows: TGTGCCAGCAATAGCGGGCCCAGCACAGATACGCAGTATTTT. Protein sequence: CASNSGPSTDTQYF. The chain is built from TRBV2 and TRBJ2-3; 7 bases map to TRBD2. Per the germline V gene, CDR1 is SNHLY and CDR2 is FYNNEI. V gave up 7 bases and J gave up 0 bases; unmatched junction bases: 4. The CDR3 extends over 14 amino acids. Looking up the rest from reference TRBV2 and TRBJ2-3 gives the full variable domain: EPEVTQTPSHQVTQMGQEVILRCVPISNHLYFYWYRQILGQKVEFLVSFYNNEISEKSEIFDDQFSVERPDGSNFTLKIRSTKLEDSAMYFCASNSGPSTDTQYFGPGTRLTVL.

This clonotype was observed at least ten times. The chain links TRBV7-9 to TRBJ1-1; D gene unclear. Trimming removed 5 bases from V and 2 bases from J, with 12 bases in between. The CDR3 runs to 14 residues. Germline V gene data show CDR1 as SEHNR and CDR2 as FQNEAQ (reference sequence). CDR3 region: CASSRGLLNTEAFF. Here the CDR3 DNA reads TGTGCCAGCAGCCGCGGACTCCTAAACACTGAAGCTTTCTTT.

V is TRBV20-1 and J is TRBJ2-7; D possibly corresponds to TRBD2 (5 bases). V shed 6 bases and J shed 9 bases, with 24 bases lying between them. Germline V CDR1 and CDR2: DFQATT, SNEGSKA (reference sequence). This CDR3 has 14 amino acids. CDR3 amino acids: CSAPTGYGPSGQYF. CDR3 in DNA: TGCAGTGCCCCGACGGGATATGGCCCGAGTGGGCAGTACTTC.

This chain links TRBV20-1 with TRBJ2-2; D may be TRBD1 or TRBD2 (5 bases each). V lost 6 bases and J lost 13, with 15 bases in between. The V gene's germline CDR1 is DFQATT and CDR2 SNEGSKA (reference sequence). The CDR3 extends over 11 amino acids. The CDR3 nucleotides are TGCAGTGCAGCACGGGGTAGGGGGCTGTTTTTT. Amino acids: CSAARGRGLFF.